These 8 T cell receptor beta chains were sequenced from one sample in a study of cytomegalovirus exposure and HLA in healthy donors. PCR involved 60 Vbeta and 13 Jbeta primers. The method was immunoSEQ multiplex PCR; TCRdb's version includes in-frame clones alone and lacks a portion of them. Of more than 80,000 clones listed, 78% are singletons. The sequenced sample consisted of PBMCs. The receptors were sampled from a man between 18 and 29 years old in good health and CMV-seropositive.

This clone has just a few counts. The CDR3 DNA reads TGTGCCATCCCAGGGGGCCACGGACAGCCCCAGCATTTT. This sequence encodes CAIPGGHGQPQHF. The V call is TRBV10-3, the J call TRBJ1-5; 8 positions agree with TRBD1. This CDR3 has 13 residues. Germline CDR1 ENHRY, CDR2 SYGVKD. The J segment lost 7 bases and the V segment lost 8 bases, leaving 7 bases of the junction unmatched.

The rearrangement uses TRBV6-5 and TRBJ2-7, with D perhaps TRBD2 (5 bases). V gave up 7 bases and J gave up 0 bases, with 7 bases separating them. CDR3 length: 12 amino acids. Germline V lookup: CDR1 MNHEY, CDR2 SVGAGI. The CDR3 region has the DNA TGTGCCAGCATGGGGAGCTCCTACGAGCAGTACTTC. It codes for CASMGSSYEQYF.

Here the CDR3 DNA reads TGTGCCAGCAGTTTGTACAGGGCTGGAAACACCATATATTTT. It codes for CASSLYRAGNTIYF. The V and J genes are TRBV28 and TRBJ1-3; a weak D match, TRBD1 (6 bases). Trimming left V 3 bases short and J 2 bases short, with 8 bases between. The CDR3 has 14 residues. The V gene's germline CDR1 is MDHEN and CDR2 SYDVKM.

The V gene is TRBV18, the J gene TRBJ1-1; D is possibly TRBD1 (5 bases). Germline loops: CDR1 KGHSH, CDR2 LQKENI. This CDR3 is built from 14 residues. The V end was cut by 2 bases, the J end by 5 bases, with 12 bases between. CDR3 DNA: TGTGCCAGCTCACCAAAACCAGGGAATACTGAAGCTTTCTTT. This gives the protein CASSPKPGNTEAFF. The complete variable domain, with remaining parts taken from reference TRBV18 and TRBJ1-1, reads NAGVMQNPRHLVRRRGQEARLRCSPMKGHSHVYWYRQLPEEGLKFMVYLQKENIIDESGMPKERFSAEFPKEGPSILRIQQVVRGDSAAYFCASSPKPGNTEAFFGQGTRLTVV.

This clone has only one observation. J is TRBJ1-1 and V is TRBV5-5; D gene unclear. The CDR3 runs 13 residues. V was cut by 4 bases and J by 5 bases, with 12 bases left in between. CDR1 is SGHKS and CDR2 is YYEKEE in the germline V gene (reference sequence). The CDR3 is CASSPTRGTEAFF. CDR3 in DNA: TGTGCCAGCAGCCCCACTCGAGGAACTGAAGCTTTCTTT.

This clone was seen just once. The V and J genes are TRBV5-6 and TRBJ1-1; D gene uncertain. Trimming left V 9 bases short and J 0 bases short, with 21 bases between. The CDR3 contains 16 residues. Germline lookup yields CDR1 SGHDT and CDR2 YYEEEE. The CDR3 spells CATSPEGGNMNTEAFF. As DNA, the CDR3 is TGTGCCACCTCCCCGGAGGGAGGGAACATGAACACTGAAGCTTTCTTT.

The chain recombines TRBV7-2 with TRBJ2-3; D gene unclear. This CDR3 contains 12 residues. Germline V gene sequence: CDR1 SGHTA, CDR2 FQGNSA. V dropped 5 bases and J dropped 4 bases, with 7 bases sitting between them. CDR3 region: CASSAYADTQYF. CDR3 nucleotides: TGTGCCAGCAGCGCCTATGCAGATACGCAGTATTTT.

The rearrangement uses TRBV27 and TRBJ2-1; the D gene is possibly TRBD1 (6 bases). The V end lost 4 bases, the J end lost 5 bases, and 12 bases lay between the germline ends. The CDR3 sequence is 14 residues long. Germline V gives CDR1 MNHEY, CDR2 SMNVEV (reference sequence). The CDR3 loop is CASSYSGTHNEQFF. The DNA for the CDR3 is TGTGCCAGCAGTTATTCCGGGACACACAATGAGCAGTTCTTC.